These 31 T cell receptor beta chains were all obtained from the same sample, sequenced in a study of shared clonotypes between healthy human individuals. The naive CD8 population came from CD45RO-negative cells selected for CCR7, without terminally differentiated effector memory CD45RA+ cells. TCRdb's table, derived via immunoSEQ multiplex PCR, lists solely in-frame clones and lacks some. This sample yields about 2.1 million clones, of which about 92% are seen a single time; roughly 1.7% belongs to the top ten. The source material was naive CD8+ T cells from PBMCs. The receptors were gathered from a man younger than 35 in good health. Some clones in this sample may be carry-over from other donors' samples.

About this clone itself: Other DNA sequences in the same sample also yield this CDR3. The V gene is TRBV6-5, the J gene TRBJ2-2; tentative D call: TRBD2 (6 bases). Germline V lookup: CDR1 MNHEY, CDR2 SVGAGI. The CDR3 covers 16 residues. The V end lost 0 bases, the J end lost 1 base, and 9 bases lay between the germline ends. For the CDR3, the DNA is TGTGCCAGCAGTTACTCCCGCGGGGAGAACACCGGGGAGCTGTTTTTT. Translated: CASSYSRGENTGELFF.

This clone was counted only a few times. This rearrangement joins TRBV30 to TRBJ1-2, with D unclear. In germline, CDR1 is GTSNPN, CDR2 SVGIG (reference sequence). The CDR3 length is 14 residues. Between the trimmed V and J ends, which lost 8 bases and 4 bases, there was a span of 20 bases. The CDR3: CAHGREVPVYGYTF. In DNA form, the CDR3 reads TGTGCCCACGGACGGGAGGTTCCCGTCTATGGCTACACCTTC.

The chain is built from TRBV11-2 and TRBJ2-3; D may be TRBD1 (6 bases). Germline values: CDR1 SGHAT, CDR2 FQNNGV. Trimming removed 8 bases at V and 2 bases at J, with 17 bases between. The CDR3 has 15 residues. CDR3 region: CASERRQGFTDTQYF. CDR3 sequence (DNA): TGTGCCAGCGAGAGGCGTCAGGGGTTCACAGATACGCAGTATTTT.

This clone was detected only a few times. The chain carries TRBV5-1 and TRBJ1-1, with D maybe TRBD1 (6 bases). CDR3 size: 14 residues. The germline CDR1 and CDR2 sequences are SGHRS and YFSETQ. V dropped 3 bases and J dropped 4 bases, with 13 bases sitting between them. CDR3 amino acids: CASSSTRGGTEAFF. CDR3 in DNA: TGCGCCAGCAGCTCCACCAGGGGCGGCACTGAAGCTTTCTTT.

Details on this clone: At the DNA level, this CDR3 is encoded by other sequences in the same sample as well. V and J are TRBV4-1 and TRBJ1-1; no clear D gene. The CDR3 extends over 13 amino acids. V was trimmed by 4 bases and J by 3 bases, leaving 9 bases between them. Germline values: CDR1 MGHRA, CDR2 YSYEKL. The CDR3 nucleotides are TGCGCCAGCAGCCCCCGCACGGACACTGAAGCTTTCTTT. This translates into CASSPRTDTEAFF.

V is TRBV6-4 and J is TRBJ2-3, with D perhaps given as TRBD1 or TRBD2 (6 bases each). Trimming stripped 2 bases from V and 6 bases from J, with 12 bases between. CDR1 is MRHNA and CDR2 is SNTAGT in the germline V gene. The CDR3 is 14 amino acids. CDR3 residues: CASSDHGGMDTQYF. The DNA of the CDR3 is TGTGCCAGCAGTGACCACGGGGGCATGGATACGCAGTATTTT.

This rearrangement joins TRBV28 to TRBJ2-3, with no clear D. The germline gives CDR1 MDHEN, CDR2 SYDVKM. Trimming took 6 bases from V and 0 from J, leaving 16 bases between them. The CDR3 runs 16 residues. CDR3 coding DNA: TGTGCCAGCAGAAACGTACAAACCACTAGCACAGATACGCAGTATTTT. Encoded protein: CASRNVQTTSTDTQYF.

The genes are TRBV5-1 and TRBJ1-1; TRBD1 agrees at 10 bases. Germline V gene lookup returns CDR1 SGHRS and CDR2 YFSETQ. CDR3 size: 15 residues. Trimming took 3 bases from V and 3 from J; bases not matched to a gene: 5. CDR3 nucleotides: TGCGCCAGCAGCTCGGTGGGACAGGGGTACACTGAAGCTTTCTTT. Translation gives CASSSVGQGYTEAFF.

DNA of the CDR3: TGCGCCAGCAGTCCGCCGTGGGCGGGGGCCGGCAATCAGCCCCAGCATTTT. Translating gives CASSPPWAGAGNQPQHF. The chain recombines TRBV4-1 with TRBJ1-5; perhaps TRBD1 as D (6 bases). This CDR3 has 17 residues. Trimming took off 6 bases at V and 2 bases at J, with 20 bases between the two ends. CDR1 and CDR2 from the germline V gene are MGHRA and YSYEKL.

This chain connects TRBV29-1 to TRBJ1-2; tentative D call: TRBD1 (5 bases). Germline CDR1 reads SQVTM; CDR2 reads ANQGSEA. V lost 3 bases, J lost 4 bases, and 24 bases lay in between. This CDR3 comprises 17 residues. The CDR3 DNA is TGCAGCGTTGACCCCACCCGCGGACACGTAGATCCCTATGGCTACACCTTC. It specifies CSVDPTRGHVDPYGYTF.

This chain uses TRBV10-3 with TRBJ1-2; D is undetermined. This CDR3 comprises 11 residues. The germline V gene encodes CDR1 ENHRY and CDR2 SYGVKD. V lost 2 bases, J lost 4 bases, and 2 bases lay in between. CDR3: CAISELYGYTF. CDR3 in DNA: TGTGCCATCAGTGAGCTCTATGGCTACACCTTC.

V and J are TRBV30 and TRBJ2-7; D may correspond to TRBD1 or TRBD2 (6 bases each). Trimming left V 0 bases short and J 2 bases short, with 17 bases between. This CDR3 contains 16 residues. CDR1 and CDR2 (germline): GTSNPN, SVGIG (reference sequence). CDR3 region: CAWSVEGGGYTYEQYF. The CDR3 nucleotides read TGTGCCTGGAGTGTCGAGGGGGGCGGATATACCTACGAGCAGTACTTC.

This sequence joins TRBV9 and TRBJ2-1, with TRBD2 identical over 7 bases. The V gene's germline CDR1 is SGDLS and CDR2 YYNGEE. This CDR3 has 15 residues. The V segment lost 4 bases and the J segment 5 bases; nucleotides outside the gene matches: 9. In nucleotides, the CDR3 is TGTGCCAGCAGCATGCGGTCCGCGGGGGACAATGAGCAGTTCTTC. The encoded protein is CASSMRSAGDNEQFF. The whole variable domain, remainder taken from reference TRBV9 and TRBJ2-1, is DSGVTQTPKHLITATGQRVTLRCSPRSGDLSVYWYQQSLDQGLQFLIQYYNGEERAKGNILERFSAQQFPDLHSELNLSSLELGDSALYFCASSMRSAGDNEQFFGPGTRLTVL.

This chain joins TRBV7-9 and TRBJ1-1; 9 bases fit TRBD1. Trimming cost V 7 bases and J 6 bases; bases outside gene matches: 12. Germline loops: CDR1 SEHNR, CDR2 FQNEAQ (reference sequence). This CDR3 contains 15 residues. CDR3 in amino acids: CASIPWDRVPPEAFF. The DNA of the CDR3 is TGTGCCAGCATCCCGTGGGACAGGGTTCCTCCTGAAGCTTTCTTT.

CDR3 sequence reads: CASSLGGSGRPFSYEQYF. Here the CDR3 DNA reads TGTGCCAGCAGCTTAGGAGGCAGCGGGAGGCCCTTCTCCTACGAGCAGTACTTC. This rearrangement joins TRBV7-9 to TRBJ2-7, with TRBD2 identical over 9 bases. CDR1 is SEHNR and CDR2 is FQNEAQ in the germline V gene (reference sequence). With 1 base clipped from V and 0 bases from J, the junction kept 10 bases outside the gene matches. CDR3 length: 18 amino acids.

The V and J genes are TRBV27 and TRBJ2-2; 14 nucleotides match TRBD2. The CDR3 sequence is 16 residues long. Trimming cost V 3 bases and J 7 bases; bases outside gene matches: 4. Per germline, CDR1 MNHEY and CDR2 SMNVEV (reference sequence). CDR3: CASSLGLAGVDGELFF. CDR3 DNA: TGTGCCAGCAGTTTGGGACTAGCGGGAGTCGACGGGGAGCTGTTTTTT.

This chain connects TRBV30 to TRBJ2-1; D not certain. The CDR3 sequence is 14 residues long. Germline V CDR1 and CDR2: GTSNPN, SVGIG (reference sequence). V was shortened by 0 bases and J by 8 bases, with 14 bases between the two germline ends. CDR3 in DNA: TGTGCCTGGAGTGTACTAAGGGTCTTCGATGAGCAGTTCTTC. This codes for CAWSVLRVFDEQFF.

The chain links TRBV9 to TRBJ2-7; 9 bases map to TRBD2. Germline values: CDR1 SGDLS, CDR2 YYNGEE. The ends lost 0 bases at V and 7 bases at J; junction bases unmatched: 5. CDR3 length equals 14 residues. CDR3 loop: CASSVGLAAREQYF. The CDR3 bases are TGTGCCAGCAGCGTAGGACTAGCGGCGAGGGAGCAGTACTTC. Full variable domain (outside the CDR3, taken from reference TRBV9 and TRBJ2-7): DSGVTQTPKHLITATGQRVTLRCSPRSGDLSVYWYQQSLDQGLQFLIQYYNGEERAKGNILERFSAQQFPDLHSELNLSSLELGDSALYFCASSVGLAAREQYFGPGTRLTVT.

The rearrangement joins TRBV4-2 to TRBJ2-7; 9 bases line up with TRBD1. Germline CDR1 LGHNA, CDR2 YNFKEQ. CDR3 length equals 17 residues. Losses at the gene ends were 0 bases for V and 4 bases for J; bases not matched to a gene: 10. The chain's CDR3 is CASSQDLGTGSLYEQYF. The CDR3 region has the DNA TGTGCCAGCAGCCAAGATCTCGGGACAGGGTCTTTATACGAGCAGTACTTC.

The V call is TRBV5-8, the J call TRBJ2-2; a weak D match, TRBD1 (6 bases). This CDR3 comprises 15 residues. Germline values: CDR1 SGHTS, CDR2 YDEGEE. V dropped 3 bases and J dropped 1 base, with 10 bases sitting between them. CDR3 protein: CASSSPGQNTGELFF. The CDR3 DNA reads TGTGCCAGCAGCTCACCGGGACAGAACACCGGGGAGCTGTTTTTT.

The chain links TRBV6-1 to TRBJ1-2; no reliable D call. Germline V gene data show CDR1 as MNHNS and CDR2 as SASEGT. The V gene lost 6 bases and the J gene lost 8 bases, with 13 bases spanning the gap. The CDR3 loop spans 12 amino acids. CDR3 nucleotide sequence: TGTGCCAGCAGGTCCGACTTGGCCGGCTACACCTTC. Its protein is CASRSDLAGYTF.

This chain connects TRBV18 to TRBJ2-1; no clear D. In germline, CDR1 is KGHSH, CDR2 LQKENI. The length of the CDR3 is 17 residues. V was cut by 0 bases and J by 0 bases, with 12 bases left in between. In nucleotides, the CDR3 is TGTGCCAGCTCACCACCCCTCGTGGCCAGCTCCTACAATGAGCAGTTCTTC. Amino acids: CASSPPLVASSYNEQFF.

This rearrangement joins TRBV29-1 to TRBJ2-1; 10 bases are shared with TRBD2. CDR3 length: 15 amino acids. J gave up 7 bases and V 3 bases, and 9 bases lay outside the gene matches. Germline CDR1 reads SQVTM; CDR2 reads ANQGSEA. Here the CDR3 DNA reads TGCAGCGTTGAGGCAGCTAGCGGGGGATGGAATGAGCAGTTCTTC. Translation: CSVEAASGGWNEQFF.

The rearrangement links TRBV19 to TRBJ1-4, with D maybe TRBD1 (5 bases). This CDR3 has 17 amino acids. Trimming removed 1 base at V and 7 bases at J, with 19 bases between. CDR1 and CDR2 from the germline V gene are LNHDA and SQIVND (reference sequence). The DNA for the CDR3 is TGTGCCAGTAGTATAGGGTTGCTGGCAGGGCGGGCTGAAAAACTGTTTTTT. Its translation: CASSIGLLAGRAEKLFF.

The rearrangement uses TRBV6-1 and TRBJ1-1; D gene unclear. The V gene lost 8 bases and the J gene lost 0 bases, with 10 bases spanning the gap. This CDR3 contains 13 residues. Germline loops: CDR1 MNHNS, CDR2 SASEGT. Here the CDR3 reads CASGPGLNTEAFF. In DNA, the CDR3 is TGTGCCAGCGGCCCCGGCTTGAACACTGAAGCTTTCTTT.

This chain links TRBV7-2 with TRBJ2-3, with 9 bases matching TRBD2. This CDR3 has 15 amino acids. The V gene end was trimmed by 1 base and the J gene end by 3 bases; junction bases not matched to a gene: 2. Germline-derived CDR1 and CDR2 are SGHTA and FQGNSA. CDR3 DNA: TGTGCCAGCAGCTTAGGGACTAGCGTGACAGATACGCAGTATTTT. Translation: CASSLGTSVTDTQYF.

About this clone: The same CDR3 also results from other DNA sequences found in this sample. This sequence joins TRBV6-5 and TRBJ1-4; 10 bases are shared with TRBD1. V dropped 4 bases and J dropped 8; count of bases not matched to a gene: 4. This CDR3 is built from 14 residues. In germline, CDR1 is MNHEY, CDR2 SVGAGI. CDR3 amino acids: CASSSDRGGEKLFF. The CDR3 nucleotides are TGTGCCAGCAGTTCGGACAGGGGGGGAGAAAAACTGTTTTTT.

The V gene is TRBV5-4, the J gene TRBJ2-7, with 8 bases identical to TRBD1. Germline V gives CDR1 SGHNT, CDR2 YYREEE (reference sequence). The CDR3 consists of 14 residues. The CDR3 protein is CAAQTGTGLGEQYF. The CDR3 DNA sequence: TGTGCTGCCCAAACGGGGACAGGACTGGGTGAGCAGTACTTC.

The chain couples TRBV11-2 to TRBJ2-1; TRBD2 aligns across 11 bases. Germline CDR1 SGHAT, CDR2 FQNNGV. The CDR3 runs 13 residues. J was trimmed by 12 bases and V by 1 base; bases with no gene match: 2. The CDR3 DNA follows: TGTGCCAGCAGCTTAGCCGGACTAGCGGGGCAGTTCTTC. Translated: CASSLAGLAGQFF.

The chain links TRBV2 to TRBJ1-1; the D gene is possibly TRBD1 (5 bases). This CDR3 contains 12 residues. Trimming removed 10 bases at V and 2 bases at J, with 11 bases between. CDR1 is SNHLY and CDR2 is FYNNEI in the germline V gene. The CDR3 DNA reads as TGTGCCACCCTGGACATAAACACTGAAGCTTTCTTT. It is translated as CATLDINTEAFF.

CDR3 DNA: TGTGCCAGCAGTCCTCAGGTGGACTATGGCTACACCTTC. Translating gives CASSPQVDYGYTF. The J gene is TRBJ1-2, the V gene TRBV27; D is unresolved. This CDR3 is 13 amino acids long. Between the trimmed V and J ends, which lost 5 bases and 3 bases, there was a span of 10 bases. Germline V gene lookup returns CDR1 MNHEY and CDR2 SMNVEV (reference sequence).